These 23 T cell receptor beta chains originate from one sample sequenced in a study of blood T cell repertoires in COVID-19. Generated by immunoSEQ multiplex PCR, the TCRdb table keeps only in-frame clones and is missing some. The sample has about 210,000 clones; roughly 85% are singletons. Material: peripheral blood. The receptors originated from a man aged 50 to 60 with COVID-19, enrolled during active disease.

V and J are TRBV11-2 and TRBJ2-2; perhaps TRBD1 as D (5 bases). CDR1 and CDR2 from the germline V gene are SGHAT and FQNNGV. CDR3 size: 17 residues. V dropped 0 bases and J dropped 6 bases, with 17 bases sitting between them. CDR3 amino acids: CASSLEVDTRWSGELFF. The CDR3, as DNA: TGTGCCAGCAGCTTAGAGGTGGACACCCGATGGTCCGGGGAGCTGTTTTTT.

The chain couples TRBV5-4 to TRBJ2-7; 10 bases fit TRBD1. There are 15 residues in the CDR3. Per germline, CDR1 SGHNT and CDR2 YYREEE (reference sequence). V was pared by 2 bases and J by 3 bases, with 5 bases of the junction left unmatched. The DNA for the CDR3 is TGTGCCAGCAGCTTCCCCGGACAGGGGGGCTACGAGCAGTACTTC. Translation gives CASSFPGQGGYEQYF.

The CDR3 DNA sequence: TGCGCCAGCAGCACCGGAGGACAGCTTGCAACTAATGAAAAACTGTTTTTT. Translation: CASSTGGQLATNEKLFF. This chain links TRBV5-1 with TRBJ1-4; TRBD1 might be the D (6 bases). Per germline, CDR1 SGHRS and CDR2 YFSETQ. CDR3 length: 17 amino acids. The V gene lost 4 bases and the J gene lost 0 bases, with 16 bases spanning the gap.

The genes are TRBV19 and TRBJ2-3, with TRBD2 matching over 8 bases. Germline V gene lookup returns CDR1 LNHDA and CDR2 SQIVND (reference sequence). V was pared by 5 bases and J by 0 bases, with 7 bases of the junction left unmatched. This CDR3 spans 16 amino acids. Here the CDR3 DNA reads TGTGCCAGTAGTGGAGCTGCTAGCGGGAGCACAGATACGCAGTATTTT. This encodes CASSGAASGSTDTQYF. Together with reference TRBV19 and TRBJ2-3, the CDR3 gives the full variable domain: DGGITQSPKYLFRKEGQNVTLSCEQNLNHDAMYWYRQDPGQGLRLIYYSQIVNDFQKGDIAEGYSVSREKKESFPLTVTSAQKNPTAFYLCASSGAASGSTDTQYFGPGTRLTVL.

V usage is TRBV3-1 (or the pseudogene TRBV3-2) and J usage is TRBJ2-3, with D unclear. This CDR3 is built from 11 residues. Trimming stripped 8 bases from V and 2 bases from J, with 5 bases between. Germline V CDR1 and CDR2: LGHDT, YNNKEL (reference sequence). CDR3 sequence reads: CASQSTDTQYF. DNA of the CDR3: TGTGCCAGCCAGTCCACAGATACGCAGTATTTT.

The rearrangement joins TRBV7-2 to TRBJ2-7; D remains unclear. Per the germline V gene, CDR1 is SGHTA and CDR2 is FQGNSA. Between the trimmed V and J ends, which lost 1 base and 0 bases, there was a span of 10 bases. This CDR3 comprises 15 residues. The CDR3 sequence is CASSLVRESSYEQYF. The DNA for the CDR3 is TGTGCCAGCAGCTTAGTGCGTGAGAGCTCCTACGAGCAGTACTTC. Full variable domain (remainder filled in from reference TRBV7-2 and TRBJ2-7): GAGVSQSPSNKVTEKGKDVELRCDPISGHTALYWYRQSLGQGLEFLIYFQGNSAPDKSGLPSDRFSAERTGGSVSTLTIQRTQQEDSAVYLCASSLVRESSYEQYFGPGTRLTVT.

The genes are TRBV18 and TRBJ1-1, with D perhaps matching TRBD1 (5 bases). The CDR3 covers 16 residues. Deletions cut 4 bases from V and 3 bases from J, with 18 bases between. CDR1 and CDR2 from the germline V gene are KGHSH and LQKENI. CDR3 DNA sequence: TGTGCCAGCTCACAAACACCTATCGACAGCTACACTGAAGCTTTCTTT. Translation: CASSQTPIDSYTEAFF.

This clone showed up just a few times. DNA for the CDR3: TGCAGTGCTAGTCGCGGGGGGGGCACAGATACGCAGTATTTT. It encodes CSASRGGGTDTQYF. The chain uses TRBV20-1 and TRBJ2-3; 9 bases agree with TRBD2. The junction had 2 bases not matched to a gene; V was cut back by 3 bases and J by 1 base. The CDR3 is 14 residues long. Germline loops: CDR1 DFQATT, CDR2 SNEGSKA (reference sequence).

The chain is built from TRBV7-8 and TRBJ1-1, with D unresolved. Trimming removed 1 base from V and 1 base from J, with 10 bases in between. The CDR3 loop spans 15 amino acids. In germline, CDR1 is SGHVS, CDR2 FQNEAQ. As DNA, the CDR3 is TGTGCCAGCAGCTTAGAGGAGCACCGGAACACTGAAGCTTTCTTT. Its protein is CASSLEEHRNTEAFF. The full variable domain, with the rest looked up from reference TRBV7-8 and TRBJ1-1, is GAGVSQSPRYKVAKRGQDVALRCDPISGHVSLFWYQQALGQGPEFLTYFQNEAQLDKSGLPSDRFFAERPEGSVSTLKIQRTQQEDSAVYLCASSLEEHRNTEAFFGQGTRLTVV.

The chain joins TRBV13 to TRBJ1-4; 9 nucleotides align to TRBD1. Losses at the gene ends were 4 bases for V and 7 bases for J; bases not matched to a gene: 7. This CDR3 has 15 residues. Germline V CDR1 and CDR2: PRHDT, FYEKMQ (reference sequence). The CDR3 coding sequence is TGTGCCAGCAGCTCCCGGGACAGGGATTCTGAAAAACTGTTTTTT. Translation: CASSSRDRDSEKLFF.

The V call is TRBV21-1, the J call TRBJ1-5; the table's D call TRBD1 went unverified against the DNA. TRBV21-1 is reported as a pseudogene. The CDR3 extends over 16 amino acids. The CDR3 loop reads CASSKAHDRVDQPQHF. CDR3 sequence (DNA): TGTGCCAGCAGCAAAGCCCACGACAGGGTCGATCAGCCCCAGCATTTT.

This rearrangement joins TRBV10-3 to TRBJ2-5, with 13 bases identical to TRBD2. This CDR3 spans 18 amino acids. CDR1 is ENHRY, CDR2 SYGVKD, per germline. The ends lost 5 bases at V and 5 bases at J; junction bases unmatched: 14. The CDR3 bases are TGTGCCATCAGTAAGGATAAAGGACTAGCGGGGGACGGGGAGACCCAGTACTTC. Its translation is CAISKDKGLAGDGETQYF.

The chain combines TRBV6-5 with TRBJ2-7; tentatively, D is TRBD1 (5 bases). This CDR3 is built from 14 residues. The germline V gene encodes CDR1 MNHEY and CDR2 SVGAGI. V gave up 4 bases and J gave up 2 bases, with 12 bases separating them. CDR3 loop: CASSLTGSTYEQYF. Here the CDR3 DNA reads TGTGCCAGCAGTTTAACAGGTTCCACCTACGAGCAGTACTTC.

The chain is built from TRBV30 and TRBJ1-6, with D perhaps TRBD1 (6 bases). V was clipped by 3 bases and J by 5 bases, with 11 bases between them. The CDR3 is 14 amino acids. Per the germline V gene, CDR1 is GTSNPN and CDR2 is SVGIG (reference sequence). CDR3 amino acids: CAWRPRTDNSPLHF. For the CDR3, the DNA is TGTGCCTGGAGGCCCCGGACAGATAATTCACCCCTCCACTTT.

The chain uses TRBV19 and TRBJ1-5; D call uncertain. There are 16 residues in the CDR3. Germline values: CDR1 LNHDA, CDR2 SQIVND (reference sequence). Trimming removed 1 base from V and 0 bases from J, with 10 bases in between. The CDR3 bases are TGTGCCAGTAGTATAGCTTCAGGCCGTAGCAATCAGCCCCAGCATTTT. The encoded protein is CASSIASGRSNQPQHF.

The rearrangement links TRBV30 to TRBJ2-7; 7 positions agree with TRBD1. Trimming removed 7 bases from V and 2 bases from J; junction bases left unmatched: 8. The germline V gene encodes CDR1 GTSNPN and CDR2 SVGIG (reference sequence). The length of the CDR3 is 13 residues. CDR3 DNA: TGTGCCTCTTACAACAGGGGAACCTACGAGCAGTACTTC. This codes for CASYNRGTYEQYF.

In its sample, this clone was seen once. The V call is TRBV5-3, the J call TRBJ2-1; 9 bases fit TRBD2. TRBV5-3 is noted as an ORF with a role that remains uncertain. V lost 4 bases and J lost 0; bases outside the gene matches: 11. CDR3 length: 18 residues. The CDR3 bases are TGTGCCAGAAGCCTGGTGGCTAGCGGGGACAGCTCCTACAATGAGCAGTTCTTC. Its translation is CARSLVASGDSSYNEQFF.

V usage is TRBV2 and J usage is TRBJ2-7; 7 bases map to TRBD2. Germline values: CDR1 SNHLY, CDR2 FYNNEI. J lost 4 bases, V lost 4 bases, and 10 bases had no gene match. This CDR3 is built from 15 residues. CDR3 sequence reads: CASSVLAAGVYEQYF. In DNA form, the CDR3 reads TGTGCCAGCAGTGTTCTAGCGGCCGGAGTTTACGAGCAGTACTTC.

In this sample, this clone turned up once. The chain is built from TRBV7-2 and TRBJ2-1; no reliable D call. With 2 bases removed from V and 6 bases from J, the gap between germline ends came to 14 bases. Germline values: CDR1 SGHTA, CDR2 FQGNSA. The CDR3 is 15 amino acids. In DNA, the CDR3 is TGTGCCAGCAGCTTATCGTCCATGCGGATCAATGAGCAGTTCTTC. Residues: CASSLSSMRINEQFF. Combining the CDR3 with reference TRBV7-2 and TRBJ2-1 gives the whole variable domain GAGVSQSPSNKVTEKGKDVELRCDPISGHTALYWYRQSLGQGLEFLIYFQGNSAPDKSGLPSDRFSAERTGGSVSTLTIQRTQQEDSAVYLCASSLSSMRINEQFFGPGTRLTVL.

This clone was seen only once. The chain employs TRBV9 and TRBJ2-2; D possibly corresponds to TRBD2 (5 bases). The CDR3 runs 16 residues. Trimming took 3 bases from V and 1 from J, leaving 13 bases between them. Looked up from germline, CDR1 is SGDLS and CDR2 is YYNGEE. CDR3 loop: CASSEGVGENTGELFF. The CDR3 nucleotides are TGTGCCAGCAGCGAGGGCGTCGGGGAGAACACCGGGGAGCTGTTTTTT.

This rearrangement joins TRBV27 to TRBJ2-4; D is undetermined. Germline CDR1 reads MNHEY; CDR2 reads SMNVEV (reference sequence). The CDR3 is made up of 15 amino acids. Trimming left V 7 bases short and J 2 bases short, with 15 bases between. The DNA of the CDR3 is TGTGCCAGCATGGGTGGCTTTGGGCCCAAAAACATTCAGTACTTC. Protein: CASMGGFGPKNIQYF.

This chain links TRBV5-1 with TRBJ1-2; TRBD1 matches 8 bases. J lost 2 bases, V lost 1 base, and 7 bases had no gene match. The CDR3 totals 16 residues. Germline V gene lookup returns CDR1 SGHRS and CDR2 YFSETQ. CDR3 residues: CASSLFAGGVNYGYTF. The CDR3 coding sequence is TGCGCCAGCAGCTTGTTTGCAGGGGGCGTAAACTATGGCTACACCTTC.

This sequence joins TRBV7-3 and TRBJ2-3, with 12 bases lining up with TRBD2. This CDR3 comprises 18 residues. The trim removed 0 bases at V and 3 bases at J, leaving 7 bases unmatched. CDR1 is SGHTA, CDR2 FQGTGA, per germline. CDR3 sequence reads: CASSLTFRTSGVTDTQYF. The CDR3, as DNA: TGTGCCAGCAGCTTAACGTTCAGGACTAGCGGGGTTACAGATACGCAGTATTTT.